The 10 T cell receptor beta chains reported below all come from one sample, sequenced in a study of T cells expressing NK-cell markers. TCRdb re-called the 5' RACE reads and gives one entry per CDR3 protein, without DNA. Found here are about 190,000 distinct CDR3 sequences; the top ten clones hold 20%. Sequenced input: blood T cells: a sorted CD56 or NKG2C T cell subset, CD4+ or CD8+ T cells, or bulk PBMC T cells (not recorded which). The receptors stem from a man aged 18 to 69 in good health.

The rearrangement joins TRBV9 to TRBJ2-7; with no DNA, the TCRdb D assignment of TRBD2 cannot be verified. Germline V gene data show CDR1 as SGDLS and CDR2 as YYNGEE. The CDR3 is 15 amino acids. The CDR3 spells CASSVEGTSGGVQYF.

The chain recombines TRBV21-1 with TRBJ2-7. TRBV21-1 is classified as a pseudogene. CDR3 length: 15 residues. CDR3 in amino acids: CASSKILARSYEQYF.

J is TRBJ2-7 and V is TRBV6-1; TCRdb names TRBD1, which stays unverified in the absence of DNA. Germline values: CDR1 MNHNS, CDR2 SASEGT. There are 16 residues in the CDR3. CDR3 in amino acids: CASSEPPGTSTGEQYF.

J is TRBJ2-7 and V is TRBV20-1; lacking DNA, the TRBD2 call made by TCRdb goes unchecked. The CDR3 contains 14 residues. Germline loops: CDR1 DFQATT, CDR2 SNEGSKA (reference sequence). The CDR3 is CSARPLALRNEQYF.

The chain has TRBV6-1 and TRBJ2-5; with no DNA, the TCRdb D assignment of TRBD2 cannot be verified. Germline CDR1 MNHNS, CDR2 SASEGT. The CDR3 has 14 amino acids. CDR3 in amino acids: CASVASGGQETQYF.

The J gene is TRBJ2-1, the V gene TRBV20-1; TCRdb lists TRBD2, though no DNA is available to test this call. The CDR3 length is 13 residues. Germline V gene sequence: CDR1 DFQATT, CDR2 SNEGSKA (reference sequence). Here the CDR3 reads CSARVGGRDEQFF.

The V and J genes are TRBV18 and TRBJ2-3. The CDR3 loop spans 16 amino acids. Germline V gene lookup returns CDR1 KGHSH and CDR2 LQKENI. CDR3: CASSPPAGEGTDTQYF.

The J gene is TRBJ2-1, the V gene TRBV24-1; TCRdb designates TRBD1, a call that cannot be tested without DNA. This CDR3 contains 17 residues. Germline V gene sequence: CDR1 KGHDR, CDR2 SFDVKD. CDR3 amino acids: CATSERTGLGSYNEQFF.

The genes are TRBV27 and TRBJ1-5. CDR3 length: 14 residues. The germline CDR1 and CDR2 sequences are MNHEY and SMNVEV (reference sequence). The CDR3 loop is CASSPNNGLQPQHF.

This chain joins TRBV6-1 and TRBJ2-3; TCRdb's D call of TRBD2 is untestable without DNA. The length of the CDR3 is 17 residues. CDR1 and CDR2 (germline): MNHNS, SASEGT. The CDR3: CASSEASLGLYTDTQYF.